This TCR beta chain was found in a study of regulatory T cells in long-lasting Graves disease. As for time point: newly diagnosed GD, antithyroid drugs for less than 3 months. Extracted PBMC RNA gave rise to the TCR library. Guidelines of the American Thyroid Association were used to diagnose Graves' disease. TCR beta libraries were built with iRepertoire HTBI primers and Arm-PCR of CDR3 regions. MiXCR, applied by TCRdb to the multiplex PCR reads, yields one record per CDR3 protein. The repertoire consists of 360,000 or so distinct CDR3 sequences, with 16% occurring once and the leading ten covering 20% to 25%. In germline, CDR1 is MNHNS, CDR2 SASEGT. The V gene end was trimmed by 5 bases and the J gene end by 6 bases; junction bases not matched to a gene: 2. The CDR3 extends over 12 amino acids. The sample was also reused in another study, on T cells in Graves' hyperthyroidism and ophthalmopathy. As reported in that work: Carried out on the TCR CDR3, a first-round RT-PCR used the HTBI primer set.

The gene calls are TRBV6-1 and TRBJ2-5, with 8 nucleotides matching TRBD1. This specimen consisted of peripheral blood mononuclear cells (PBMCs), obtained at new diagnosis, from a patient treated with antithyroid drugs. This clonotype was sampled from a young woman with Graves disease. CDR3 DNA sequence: TGTGCCAGCAGTCGACAGGGGCAGACCCAGTACTTC. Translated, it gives CASSRQGQTQYF.